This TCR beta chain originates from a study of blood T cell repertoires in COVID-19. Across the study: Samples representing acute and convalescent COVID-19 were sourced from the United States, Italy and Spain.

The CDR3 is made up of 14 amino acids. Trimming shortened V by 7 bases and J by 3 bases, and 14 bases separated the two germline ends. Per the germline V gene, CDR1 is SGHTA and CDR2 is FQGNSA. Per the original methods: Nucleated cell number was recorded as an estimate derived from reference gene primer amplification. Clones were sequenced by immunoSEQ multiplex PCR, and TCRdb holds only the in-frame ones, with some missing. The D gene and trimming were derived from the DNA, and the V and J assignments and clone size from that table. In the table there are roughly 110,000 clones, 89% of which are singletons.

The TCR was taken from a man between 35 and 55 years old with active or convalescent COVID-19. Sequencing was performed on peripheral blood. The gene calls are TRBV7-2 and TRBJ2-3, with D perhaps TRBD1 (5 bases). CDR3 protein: CASKTTATTDTQYF. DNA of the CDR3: TGTGCCAGCAAGACGACAGCCACTACAGATACGCAGTATTTT.